The clone carrying this TCR beta chain has only a few counts. This entry belongs to a study of blood T cell repertoires in COVID-19. Across the study: Spain, Italy and the United States supplied samples that represented acute and convalescent COVID-19. T cells, B-cell-depleted T cells, or PBMCs supplied cDNA or gDNA.

Under the authors' procedure: Reference gene primer amplification yielded estimated nucleated cell counts. Assay: immunoSEQ multiplex PCR; the TCRdb copy retains only in-frame clones and omits some. V, J and clone size were drawn from that table, and D and trimming were deduced from the DNA. The sample has under 300,000 clones; about 83% are singletons. Germline CDR1 is SNHLY and CDR2 is FYNNEI. V gave up 4 bases and J gave up 6 bases; unmatched junction bases: 3. The CDR3 has 14 residues. The gene calls are TRBV2 and TRBJ1-5, with 10 bases that match TRBD1. Sample: peripheral blood. The origin of this receptor is a human donor in a cohort sampled during active COVID-19. The CDR3 sequence is CASSGDRGGQPQHF. CDR3 nucleotides: TGTGCCAGCAGTGGGGACAGGGGTGGTCAGCCCCAGCATTTT.